The sequence of this T cell receptor (beta chain) was determined in a study of T-cell reconstitution after alpha-beta-depleted transplantation in children. Construction of the TCRbeta library involved unique molecular identifiers. TCRdb processed the PCR reads anew with MiXCR; each CDR3 protein has one entry. The sample has hundreds of thousands of distinct CDR3 sequences, 16% seen once. The CDR3 totals 16 residues. Unmatched junction bases numbered 8, after V lost 4 bases and J lost 6 bases. Germline V gene data show CDR1 as MNHEY and CDR2 as SVGAGI. The sample here was PBMCs from the stem cell graft donor, taken from the stem cell graft. V is TRBV6-5 and J is TRBJ2-2; 10 bases line up with TRBD1. The source is a human donor who donated a stem cell graft to a child with acute myeloid leukemia. As DNA, the CDR3 is TGTGCCAGCAGTTTCAGACAGGGGGCAAGGTCCGGGGAGCTGTTTTTT. Its translation: CASSFRQGARSGELFF.